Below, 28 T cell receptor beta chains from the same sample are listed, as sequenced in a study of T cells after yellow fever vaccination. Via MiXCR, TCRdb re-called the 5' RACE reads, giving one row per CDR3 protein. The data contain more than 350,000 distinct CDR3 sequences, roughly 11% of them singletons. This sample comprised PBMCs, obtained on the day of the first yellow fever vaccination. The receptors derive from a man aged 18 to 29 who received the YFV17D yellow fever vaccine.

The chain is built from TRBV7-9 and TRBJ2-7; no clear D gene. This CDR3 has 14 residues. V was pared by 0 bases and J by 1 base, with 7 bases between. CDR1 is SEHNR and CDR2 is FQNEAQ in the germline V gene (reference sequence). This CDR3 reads CASSLAGQSYEQYV. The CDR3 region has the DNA TGTGCCAGCAGCTTAGCGGGCCAGTCCTACGAGCAGTACGTC.

The CDR3 DNA reads TGCGCCAGCAGCCCTAGTACAGCTATGAACACTGAAGCTTTCTTT. Amino acids: CASSPSTAMNTEAFF. This chain links TRBV4-3 with TRBJ1-1; D gene unclear. V was clipped by 4 bases and J by 0 bases, with 12 bases between them. This CDR3 is built from 15 residues. The germline CDR1 and CDR2 sequences are LGHNA and YSLEER.

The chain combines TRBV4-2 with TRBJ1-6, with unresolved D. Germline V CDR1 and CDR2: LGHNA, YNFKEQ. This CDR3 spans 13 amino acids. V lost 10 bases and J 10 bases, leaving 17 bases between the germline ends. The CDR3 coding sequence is TGTGCCATGGGCCCCGCCGGGTGGTCACCCCTCCACTTT. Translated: CAMGPAGWSPLHF.

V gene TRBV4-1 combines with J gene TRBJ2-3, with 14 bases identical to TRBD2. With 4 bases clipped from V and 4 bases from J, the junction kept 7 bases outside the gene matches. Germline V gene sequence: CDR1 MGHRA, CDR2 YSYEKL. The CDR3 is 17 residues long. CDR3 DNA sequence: TGCGCCAGCAGCCGTCGACTAGCGGGGGGGATCCCAGATACGCAGTATTTT. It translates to CASSRRLAGGIPDTQYF.

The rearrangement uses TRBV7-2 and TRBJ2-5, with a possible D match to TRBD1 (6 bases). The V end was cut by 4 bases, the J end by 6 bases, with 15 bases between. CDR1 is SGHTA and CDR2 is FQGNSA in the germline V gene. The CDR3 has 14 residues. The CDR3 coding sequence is TGTGCCAGCAGCTCCAGGGCCAGGGGACAGACCCAGTACTTC. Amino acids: CASSSRARGQTQYF.

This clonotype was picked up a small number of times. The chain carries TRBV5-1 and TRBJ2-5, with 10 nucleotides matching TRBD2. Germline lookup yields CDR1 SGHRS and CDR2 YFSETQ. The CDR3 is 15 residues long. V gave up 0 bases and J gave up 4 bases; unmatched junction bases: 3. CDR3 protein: CASSLALAGVETQYF. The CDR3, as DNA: TGCGCCAGCAGCTTGGCGCTAGCGGGGGTAGAGACCCAGTACTTC. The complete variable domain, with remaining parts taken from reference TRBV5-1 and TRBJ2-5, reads KAGVTQTPRYLIKTRGQQVTLSCSPISGHRSVSWYQQTPGQGLQFLFEYFSETQRNKGNFPGRFSGRQFSNSRSEMNVSTLELGDSALYLCASSLALAGVETQYFGPGTRLLVL.

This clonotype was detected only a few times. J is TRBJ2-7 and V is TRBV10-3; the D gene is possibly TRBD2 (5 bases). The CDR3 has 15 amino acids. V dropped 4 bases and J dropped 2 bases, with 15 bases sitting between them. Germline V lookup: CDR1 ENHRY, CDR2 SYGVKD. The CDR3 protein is CAISGTSGSPYEQYV. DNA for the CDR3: TGTGCCATCAGTGGTACGTCGGGGTCCCCCTACGAGCAGTACGTC.

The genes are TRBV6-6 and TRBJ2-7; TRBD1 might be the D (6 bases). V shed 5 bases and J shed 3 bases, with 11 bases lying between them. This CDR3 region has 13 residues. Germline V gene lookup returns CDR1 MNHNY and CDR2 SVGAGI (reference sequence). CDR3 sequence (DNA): TGTGCCAGCAGTAACAGGGTTATCTACGAGCAGTACTTC. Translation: CASSNRVIYEQYF.

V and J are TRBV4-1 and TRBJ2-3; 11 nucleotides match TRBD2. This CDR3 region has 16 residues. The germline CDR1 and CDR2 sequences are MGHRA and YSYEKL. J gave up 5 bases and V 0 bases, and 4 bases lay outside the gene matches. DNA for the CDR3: TGCGCCAGCAGCCAAGATGGAACTAGCGGGGGAGATACGCAGTATTTT. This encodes CASSQDGTSGGDTQYF.

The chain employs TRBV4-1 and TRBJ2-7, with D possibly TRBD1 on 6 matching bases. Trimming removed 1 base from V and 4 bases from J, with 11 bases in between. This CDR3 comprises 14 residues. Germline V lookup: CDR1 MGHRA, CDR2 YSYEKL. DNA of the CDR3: TGCGCCAGCAGCCAAGTACAGGGTGTTTACGAGCAGTACGTC. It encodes CASSQVQGVYEQYV.

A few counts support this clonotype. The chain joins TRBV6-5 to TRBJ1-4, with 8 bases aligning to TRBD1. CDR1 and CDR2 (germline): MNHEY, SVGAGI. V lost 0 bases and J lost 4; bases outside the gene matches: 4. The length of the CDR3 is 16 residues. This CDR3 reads CASSYSSGQDNEKLFF. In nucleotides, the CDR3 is TGTGCCAGCAGTTACTCGTCGGGACAGGATAATGAAAAACTGTTTTTT.

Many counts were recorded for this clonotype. The CDR3 loop reads CASSSERGYNEQFF. The CDR3 DNA follows: TGTGCCAGCAGCTCTGAGCGGGGCTACAATGAGCAGTTCTTC. The rearrangement joins TRBV7-3 to TRBJ2-1, with 7 bases identical to TRBD2. V lost 4 bases, J lost 3 bases, and 3 bases stayed unmatched. The CDR3 is made up of 14 amino acids. In germline, CDR1 is SGHTA, CDR2 FQGTGA.

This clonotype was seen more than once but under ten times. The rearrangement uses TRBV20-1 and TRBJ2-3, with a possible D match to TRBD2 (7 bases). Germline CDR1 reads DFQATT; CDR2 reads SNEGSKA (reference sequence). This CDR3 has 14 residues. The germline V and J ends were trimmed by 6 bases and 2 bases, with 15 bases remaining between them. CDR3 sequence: CSATGLGNTDTQYF. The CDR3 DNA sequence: TGCAGTGCGACAGGACTAGGAAACACAGATACGCAGTATTTT.

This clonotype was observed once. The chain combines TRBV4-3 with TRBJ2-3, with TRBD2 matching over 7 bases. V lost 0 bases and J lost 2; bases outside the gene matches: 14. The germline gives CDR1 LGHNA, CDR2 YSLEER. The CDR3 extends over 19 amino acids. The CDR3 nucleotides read TGCGCCAGCAGCCAAGATCGCGGGGGAAATAAGTTTATCACAGATACGCAGTATTTT. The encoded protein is CASSQDRGGNKFITDTQYF.

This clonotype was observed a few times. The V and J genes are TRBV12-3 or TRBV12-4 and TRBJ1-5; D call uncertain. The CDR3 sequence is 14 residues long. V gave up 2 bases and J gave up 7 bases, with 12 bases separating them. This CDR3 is CASSLRLGSQPQHF. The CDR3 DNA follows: TGTGCCAGCAGTTTACGTTTGGGGTCCCAGCCCCAGCATTTT.

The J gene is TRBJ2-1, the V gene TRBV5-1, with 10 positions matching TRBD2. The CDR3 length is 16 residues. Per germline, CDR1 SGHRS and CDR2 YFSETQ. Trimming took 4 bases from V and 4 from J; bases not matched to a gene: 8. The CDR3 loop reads CASSPKTSGYYNEQFF. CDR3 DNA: TGCGCCAGCAGCCCCAAGACTAGCGGGTATTACAATGAGCAGTTCTTC.

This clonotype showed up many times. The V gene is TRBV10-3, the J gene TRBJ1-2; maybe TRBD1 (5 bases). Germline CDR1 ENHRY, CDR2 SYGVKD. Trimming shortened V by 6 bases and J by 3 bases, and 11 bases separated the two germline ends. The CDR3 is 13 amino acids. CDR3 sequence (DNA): TGTGCCATCAGACCCAGGGTAGACTATGGCTACACCTTC. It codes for CAIRPRVDYGYTF.

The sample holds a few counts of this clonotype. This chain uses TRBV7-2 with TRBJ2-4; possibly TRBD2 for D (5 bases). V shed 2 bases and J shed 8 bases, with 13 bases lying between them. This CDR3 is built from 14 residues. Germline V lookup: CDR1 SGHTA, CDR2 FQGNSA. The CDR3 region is CASSLMGLGDIQYF. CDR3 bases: TGTGCCAGCAGCTTAATGGGCCTCGGGGACATTCAGTACTTC.

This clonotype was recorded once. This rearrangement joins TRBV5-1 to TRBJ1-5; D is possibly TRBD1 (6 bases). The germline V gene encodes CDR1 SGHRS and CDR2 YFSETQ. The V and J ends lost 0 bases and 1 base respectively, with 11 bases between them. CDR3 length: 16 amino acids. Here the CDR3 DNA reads TGCGCCAGCAGCTTGGCGCCGGGGGCGAGCAATCAGCCCCAGCATTTT. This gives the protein CASSLAPGASNQPQHF.

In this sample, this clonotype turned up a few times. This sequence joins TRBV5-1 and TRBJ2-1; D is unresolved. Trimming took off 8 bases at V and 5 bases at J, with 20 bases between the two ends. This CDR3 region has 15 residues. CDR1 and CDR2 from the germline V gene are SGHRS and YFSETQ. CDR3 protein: CASSAAVLTNNEQFF. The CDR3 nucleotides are TGCGCCAGTAGTGCGGCCGTCCTCACAAACAATGAGCAGTTCTTC.

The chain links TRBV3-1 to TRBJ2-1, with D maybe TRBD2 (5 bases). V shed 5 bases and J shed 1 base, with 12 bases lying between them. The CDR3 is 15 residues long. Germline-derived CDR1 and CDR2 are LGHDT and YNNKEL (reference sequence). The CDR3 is CASSAAVWSYNEQFF. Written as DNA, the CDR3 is TGTGCCAGCAGCGCAGCGGTTTGGTCCTACAATGAGCAGTTCTTC.

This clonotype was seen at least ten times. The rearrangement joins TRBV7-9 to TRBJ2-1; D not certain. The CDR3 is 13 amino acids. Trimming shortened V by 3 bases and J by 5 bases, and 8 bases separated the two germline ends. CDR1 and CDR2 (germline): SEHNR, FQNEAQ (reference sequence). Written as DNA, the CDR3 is TGTGCCAGCAGCTTGGGGATGAACAATGAGCAGTTCTTC. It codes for CASSLGMNNEQFF.

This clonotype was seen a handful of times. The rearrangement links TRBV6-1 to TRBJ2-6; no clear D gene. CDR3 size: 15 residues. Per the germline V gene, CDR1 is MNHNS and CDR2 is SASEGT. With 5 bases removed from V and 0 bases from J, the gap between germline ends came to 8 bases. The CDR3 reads CASSRANSGANVLTF. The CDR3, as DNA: TGTGCCAGCAGTAGGGCAAACTCTGGGGCCAACGTCCTGACTTTC.

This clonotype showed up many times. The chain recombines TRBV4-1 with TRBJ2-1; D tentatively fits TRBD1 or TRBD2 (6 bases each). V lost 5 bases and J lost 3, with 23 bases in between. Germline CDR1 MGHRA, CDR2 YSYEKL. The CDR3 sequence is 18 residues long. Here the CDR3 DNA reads TGCGCCAGCAGCACCCAATTAAGGGGGGAGATTTACTACAATGAGCAGTTCTTC. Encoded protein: CASSTQLRGEIYYNEQFF.

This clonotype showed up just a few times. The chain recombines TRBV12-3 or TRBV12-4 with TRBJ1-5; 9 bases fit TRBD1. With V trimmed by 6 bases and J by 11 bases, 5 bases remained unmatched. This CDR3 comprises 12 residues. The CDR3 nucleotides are TGTGCCAGCAGCCTTCGACAGGGGGCCCAGCATTTT. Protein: CASSLRQGAQHF.

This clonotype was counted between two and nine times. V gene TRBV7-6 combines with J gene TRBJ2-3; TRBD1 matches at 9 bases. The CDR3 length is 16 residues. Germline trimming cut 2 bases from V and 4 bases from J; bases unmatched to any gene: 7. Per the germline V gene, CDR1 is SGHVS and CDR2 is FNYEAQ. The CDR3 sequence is CASSLSLDRGSDTQYF. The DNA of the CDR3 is TGTGCCAGCAGCTTATCCCTGGACAGGGGATCAGATACGCAGTATTTT.

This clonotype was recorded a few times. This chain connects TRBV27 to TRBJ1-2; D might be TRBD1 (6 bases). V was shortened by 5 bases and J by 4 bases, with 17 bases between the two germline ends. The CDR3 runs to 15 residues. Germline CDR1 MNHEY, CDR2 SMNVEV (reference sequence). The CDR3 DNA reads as TGTGCCAGCAGTCCACCACAGGGCTCGTTCTATGGCTACACCTTC. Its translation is CASSPPQGSFYGYTF.

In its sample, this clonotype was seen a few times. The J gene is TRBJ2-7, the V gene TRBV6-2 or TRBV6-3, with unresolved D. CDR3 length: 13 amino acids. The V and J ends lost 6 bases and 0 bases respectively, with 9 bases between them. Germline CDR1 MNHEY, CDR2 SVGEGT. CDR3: CASRGWNSYEQYF. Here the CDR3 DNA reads TGTGCCAGCAGGGGATGGAACTCCTACGAGCAGTACTTC.